These T cell receptor beta chains were read from a single sample in a study of cytomegalovirus exposure and HLA in healthy donors. The method was immunoSEQ multiplex PCR; TCRdb's version includes in-frame clones alone and lacks a portion of them. This repertoire shows about 130,000 clones, approximately 80% found once; its top ten account for around 3%. Input material: PBMCs. The receptors originated from a woman between 18 and 29 years old in good health and CMV-seropositive. CDR3s leave out the opening cysteine and the closing phenylalanine or tryptophan.

J,V,length,CDR3
TRBJ2-7,TRBV30,11,AWDRGSSYEQY
TRBJ2-7,TRBV6-5,12,ASSLGQTTGEQY
TRBJ1-2,TRBV10-3,9,AIKRGYGYT
TRBJ1-5,TRBV7-9,12,ASSPDHSNPPQH
TRBJ2-3,TRBV5-4,14,ASSLKLAVSTDTQY
TRBJ2-3,TRBV7-3,14,ASSLLGGPSTDTQY
TRBJ1-6,TRBV25-1,12,ASRWGPGNSPLH
TRBJ1-6,TRBV11-2,13,ASSLDYRGNSPLH
TRBJ2-1,TRBV5-1,12,ASSLTSGGYEQF
.,TRBV7-9,10,ASSLPRGEQY
TRBJ2-3,TRBV11-2,17,ASSSRTRRGGKDTDTQY
TRBJ1-1,TRBV4-2,13,ASSQVAGVNTEAF
TRBJ2-2,TRBV11-2,14,ASSLVPGWGTGELF
TRBJ1-1,TRBV27,10,ASSSIGGGAF
TRBJ2-5,TRBV6-1,14,ASSEARGLPQETQY
TRBJ2-1,TRBV19,10,ASSNRGNEQF
TRBJ1-3,TRBV18,14,ASSLEGSRSGNTIY
TRBJ2-1,TRBV5-1,16,ASSLVPSGGNSYNEQF
TRBJ2-1,TRBV7-9,10,SSSHQGGEQF
TRBJ2-1,TRBV5-1,15,ASSIGIAGISYNEQF
TRBJ2-3,TRBV27,10,ASMQGSDTQY
TRBJ2-2,TRBV7-7,13,ASSFGTGPTGELF
TRBJ1-1,TRBV27,13,ASSPNVGGAAEAF
TRBJ2-2,TRBV11-1,11,ASSLVASGELF
TRBJ1-5,TRBV6-5,11,ASSPSENQPQH
TRBJ2-5,TRBV2,13,ASSEFSGGQETQY
TRBJ1-2,TRBV9,13,ASSVATGENYGYT
TRBJ2-7,TRBV7-6,12,ASSLRGSDYEQY
TRBJ2-2,TRBV5-6,13,ASSLVDSHTGELF
TRBJ1-4,TRBV13,13,ASSLGQDGNEKLF
TRBJ2-7,TRBV5-6,17,ASSFPPRGALAENYEQY
TRBJ2-5,TRBV9,13,ASSDSPSGQETQY
TRBJ2-3,TRBV10-2,16,ASSELVSGGAQVDTQY
TRBJ2-3,TRBV29-1,12,SGGGGGSTDTQY
TRBJ2-1,TRBV2,8,ASAGLEQF
TRBJ1-6,TRBV7-9,12,ASRLQGLDSPLH
TRBJ1-4,TRBV19,14,ASRGPGRQGSEKLF
TRBJ1-6,TRBV27,14,ASSLKGQGGNSPLH
TRBJ2-2,TRBV11-2,11,ASSSLRGGELF
TRBJ2-7,TRBV6-5,9,ASSRDYEQY
TRBJ1-4,TRBV2,13,ASSNSGVGEEKLF
TRBJ2-7,TRBV5-1,13,ASSLEGRGSYEQY
TRBJ2-5,TRBV9,13,ASSVSGALQETQY
TRBJ1-2,TRBV27,14,ASSLTGQATNYGYT
TRBJ1-1,TRBV19,13,ASSYPGQQNTEAF
TRBJ1-1,TRBV7-2,12,ASSLGRADTEAF
TRBJ2-3,TRBV25-1,13,ASSEGGGPTDTQY
TRBJ1-3,TRBV2,11,ASSGQAGNTIY
TRBJ2-3,TRBV25-1,13,ASTDQKASTDMQY
TRBJ2-5,TRBV18,13,ASSQGQGAWETQY
TRBJ2-4,TRBV5-4,11,ASSYGDRNIQY
TRBJ2-3,TRBV29-1,8,SVVRDTQY
TRBJ2-7,TRBV25-1,12,ASSEGDSGYEQY
TRBJ1-5,TRBV5-8,14,ASSLRGTAINQPQH
TRBJ2-7,TRBV6-6,14,ASSQGGGPSSYEQY
TRBJ1-2,TRBV5-6,13,ASSPRPGVGYGYT
TRBJ1-1,TRBV18,12,ASSSQGGRTEAF
TRBJ2-3,TRBV6-4,13,ASSDSTSGGDTQY
TRBJ1-1,TRBV25-1,14,ASSEYKQGRDAEAF